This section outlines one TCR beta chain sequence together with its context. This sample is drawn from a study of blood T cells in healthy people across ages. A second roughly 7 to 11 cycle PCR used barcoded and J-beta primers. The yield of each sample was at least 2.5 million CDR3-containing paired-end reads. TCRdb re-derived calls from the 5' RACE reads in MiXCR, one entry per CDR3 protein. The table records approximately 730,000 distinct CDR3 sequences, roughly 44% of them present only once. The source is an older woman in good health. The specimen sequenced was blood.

The chain's CDR3 is CSASHRGGTPGYEQYF. The CDR3 DNA follows: TGCAGTGCTAGTCACCGGGGAGGAACGCCAGGCTACGAGCAGTACTTC. The chain carries TRBV20-1 and TRBJ2-4, with a weak D call TRBD2 (6 bases). The DNA end is more similar to TRBJ2-7, so the J call may be wrong. The CDR3 runs to 16 residues. Germline values: CDR1 DFQATT, CDR2 SNEGSKA (reference sequence).